In its sample, the clone carrying this T cell receptor (beta chain) was seen a few times. The antigen is undetermined. Sequenced by immunoSEQ multiplex PCR; TCRdb stores in-frame clones only, minus some. Among under 20,000 clones, around 69% were seen once, and the ten largest hold nearly 3.5%. The data are from a study of graft-versus-host responses after intestinal transplantation. Study in general: Multivisceral, liver-intestinal, or isolated intestinal transplants were performed in recipients. Anti-thymocyte globulin induction preceded about 3 years of tacrolimus and steroid maintenance in all recipients.

Intraepithelial and lamina propria lymphocytes were isolated from graft specimens. Points from the study as a whole: Some GvH clones were seen earlier in gut or blood, suggesting intestinal origin. Patients who carried graft-donor T cell macrochimerism also had high graft-versus-host to host-versus-graft clonal ratios in their allografts.

The source material was ileum tissue, sampled 14 days after transplant. This sequence originates from a human patient who received an intestinal transplant, so some T cells may come from the graft donor.

The CDR3 DNA reads as TGTGCCAGCAGCTTGCCGGTCTCGCGGAAGAGCTCCTACGAGCAGTACTTC. Its translation is CASSLPVSRKSSYEQYF. V gene TRBV5-6 combines with J gene TRBJ2-7; D is uncertain. Germline lookup yields CDR1 SGHDT and CDR2 YYEEEE. The CDR3 spans 17 residues. The ends were cut back, 1 base at V and 0 bases at J, with 17 bases in the middle.